One T cell receptor (beta chain) is described in this entry. V shed 0 bases and J 16 bases; nucleotides not matched to a gene: 4. The germline gives CDR1 MDHEN, CDR2 SYDVKM. The CDR3 runs to 12 residues. The record originates from a study of low-dose radiotherapy and immunotherapy resistance in tumors. Study in general: It was every two weeks, one day before radiation and immunotherapy, that intravenous cyclophosphamide 200 mg/m2 was given.

Time point meaning: after trial treatment. The treatment here: LDRT plus nivolumab, ipilimumab, low-dose cyclophosphamide and aspirin (RACIN trial). Low-dose radiotherapy and low-dose cyclophosphamide, together with aspirin, ipilimumab and nivolumab, were given to donors. Both TCRalpha and TCRbeta chains were reverse transcribed with V-gene-specific primers. A roughly 19-cycle PCR with a constant-region primer and V-primer adapter amplified TCRs. With in vitro transcription, the isolated mRNA was amplified. TCRdb independently ran MiXCR on the reads; one entry per CDR3 protein. Of under 110,000 distinct CDR3 sequences detected, less than 25% appear once; the ten largest clones hold roughly 4.3%.

The chain carries TRBV28 and TRBJ1-5; 9 nucleotides match TRBD1. The sequencing here drew on PBMCs, taken after low-dose radiotherapy plus immunotherapy. The TCR originated in a male donor with prostate cancer. The CDR3 nucleotides are TGTGCCAGCAGTTTATGGGGGACAGGGTTCCATTTT. Protein: CASSLWGTGFHF. The full variable domain, completed using reference TRBV28 and TRBJ1-5, is DVKVTQSSRYLVKRTGEKVFLECVQDMDHENMFWYRQDPGLGLRLIYFSYDVKMKEKGDIPEGYSVSREKKERFSLILESASTNQTSMYLCASSLWGTGFHFGDGTRLSIL.